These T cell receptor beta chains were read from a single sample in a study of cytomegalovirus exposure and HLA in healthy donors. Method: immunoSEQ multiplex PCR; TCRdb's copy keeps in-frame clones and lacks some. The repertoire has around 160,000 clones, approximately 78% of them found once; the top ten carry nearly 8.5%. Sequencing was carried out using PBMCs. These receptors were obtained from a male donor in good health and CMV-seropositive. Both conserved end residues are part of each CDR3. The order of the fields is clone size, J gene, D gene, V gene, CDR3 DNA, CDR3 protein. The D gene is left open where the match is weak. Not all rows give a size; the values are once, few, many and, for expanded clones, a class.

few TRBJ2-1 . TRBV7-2 TGTGCCAGCAGCTTAACATATTCAGGGAAATACAATGAGCAGTTCTTC CASSLTYSGKYNEQFF
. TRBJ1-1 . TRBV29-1 TGCAGCGTTGACCGTGGAGGAGTGAACACTGAAGCTTTCTTT CSVDRGGVNTEAFF
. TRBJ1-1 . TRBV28 TGTGCCAGCAGTTTTGGTGCGTTCGAAGCTTTCTTT CASSFGAFEAFF
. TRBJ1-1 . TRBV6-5 TGTGCCAGCAGCCAGACAGCGAACACTGAAGCTTTCTTT CASSQTANTEAFF
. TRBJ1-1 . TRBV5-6 TGTGCCAGCATCCCCCGGGGTCTGAACACTGAAGCTTTCTTT CASIPRGLNTEAFF
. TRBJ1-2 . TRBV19 TGTGCCAGTAGTCCGCGGTTGGAGGGGAACTATGGCTACACCTTC CASSPRLEGNYGYTF
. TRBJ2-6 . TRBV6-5 TGTGCCAGCAGGGAAAGCTCTGGGGCCAACGGCCTGACTTTC CASRESSGANGLTF
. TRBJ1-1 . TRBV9 TGTGCCAGCAGCGTAGGGGTATGGGGGGGCACTGAAGCTTTCTTT CASSVGVWGGTEAFF
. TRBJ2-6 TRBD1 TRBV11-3 TGTGCCAGCAGCTTAGGACAGGGTCTCCTAGGGGCCAACGGCCTGACTTTC CASSLGQGLLGANGLTF
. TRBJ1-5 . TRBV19 TGTGCCAGTAGTGAGGGGGTGTTTTATCAGCCCCAGCATTTT CASSEGVFYQPQHF
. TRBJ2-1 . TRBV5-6 TGTGCCAGCAGCGACCGACTAGTTAATGAGCAGTTCTTC CASSDRLVNEQFF
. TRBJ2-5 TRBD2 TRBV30 TGTGCCTGGAGTGGGGGAGCGGGGGGGCAAGAGACCCAGTACTTC CAWSGGAGGQETQYF
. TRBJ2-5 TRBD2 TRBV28 TGTGCCAGCAGTTTTGTTTGGGGGGGGTTAGAGACCCAGTACTTC CASSFVWGGLETQYF
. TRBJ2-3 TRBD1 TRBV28 TGTGCCAGCCGGGACAGTTCCACAGATACGCAGTATTTT CASRDSSTDTQYF
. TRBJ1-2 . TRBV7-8 TGTGCCAGCAGCTTAGTATTAGACTATGGCTACACCTTC CASSLVLDYGYTF
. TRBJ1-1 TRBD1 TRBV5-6 TGTGCCAGCAGCCCTCGACAGGGCCTGAACACTGAAGCTTTCTTT CASSPRQGLNTEAFF
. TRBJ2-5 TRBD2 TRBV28 TGTGCCAGCAGTTCATCCCTTGTGGGACTAGCGGGAGGCAGCGACCAAGAGACCCAGTACTTC CASSSSLVGLAGGSDQETQYF
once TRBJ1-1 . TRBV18 TGTGCCAGCTCACCAGAGAATAGGGGCGGGGGCACTGAAGCTTTCTTT CASSPENRGGGTEAFF
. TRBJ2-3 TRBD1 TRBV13 TGTGCCAGCAGCCCTACAGGGGCCCCGGATACGCAGTATTTT CASSPTGAPDTQYF
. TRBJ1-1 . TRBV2 TGTGCCAGCAGGAGGGAGGTTGACACTGAAGCTTTCTTT CASRREVDTEAFF
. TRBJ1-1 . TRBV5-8 TGTGCCAGCAGCCCATGGATTGCGCCCGGGGGTGAAGCTTTCTTT CASSPWIAPGGEAFF
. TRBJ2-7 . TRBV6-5 TGTGCCAGCAGAACAGGGCTGGGGACCTACGAGCAGTACTTC CASRTGLGTYEQYF
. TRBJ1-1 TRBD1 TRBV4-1 TGCGCCAGCAGCCCCAGGGGGCAGGGAGGCACTGAAGCTTTCTTT CASSPRGQGGTEAFF
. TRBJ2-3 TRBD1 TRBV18 TGTGCCAGCTCACCTGGGACAGGGGGTAAGTTTTTT CASSPGTGGKFF
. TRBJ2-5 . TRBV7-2 TGTGCCAGCAGCCTGACTTGGTCCGAGACCCAGTACTTC CASSLTWSETQYF
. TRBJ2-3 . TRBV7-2 TGTGCCAGCAGCCCGTTCACAGATACGCAGTATTTT CASSPFTDTQYF
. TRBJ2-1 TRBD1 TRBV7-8 TGTGCCAGCAGCCACCCGAGGAGTGGGACAGGGACCAATGAGCAGTTCTTC CASSHPRSGTGTNEQFF
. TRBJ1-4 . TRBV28 TGTGCCAGCCTTGGACAGTCTAATGAAAAACTGTTTTTT CASLGQSNEKLFF
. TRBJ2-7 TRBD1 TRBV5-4 TGTGCCAGCAGTCGAACGGGACAGCTCTACGAGCAGTACTTC CASSRTGQLYEQYF
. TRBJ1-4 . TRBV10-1 TGCGCCAGCAGTGAGGACAGTAATGAAAAACTGTTTTTT CASSEDSNEKLFF
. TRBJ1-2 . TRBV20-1 TGCAGCGATGGGGCTGGCTACACCTTC CSDGAGYTF
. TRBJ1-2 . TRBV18 TGTGCCAGCTCACCGACAGGAGACTATGGCTACACCTTC CASSPTGDYGYTF
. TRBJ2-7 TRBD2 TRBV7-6 TGTGCCAGCAGCGCGGGACTAGATTACGAGCAGTACTTC CASSAGLDYEQYF
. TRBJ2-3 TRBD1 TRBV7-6 TGTGCCAGCAATAAACAGGGGGCAGATACGCAGTATTTT CASNKQGADTQYF
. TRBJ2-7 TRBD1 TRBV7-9 TGTGCCAGCACCCGTGGTCAGGGGGCTCGATACGAGCAGTACTTC CASTRGQGARYEQYF
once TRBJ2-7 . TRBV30 TGTGCCTGGAGTAACGGGGGCTACGAGCAGTACTTC CAWSNGGYEQYF
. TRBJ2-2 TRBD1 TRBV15 TGTGCCACCAGCAGAGGAGGGACAGGGTCTGTCGGGGAGCTGTTTTTT CATSRGGTGSVGELFF
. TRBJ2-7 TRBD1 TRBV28 TGTGCCAGCACCTCAGACAGGGCCTACGAGCAGTACTTC CASTSDRAYEQYF
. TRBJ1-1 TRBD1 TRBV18 TGTGCCAGCTCACCTTATGGACAGGAGAACACTGAAGCTTTCTTT CASSPYGQENTEAFF
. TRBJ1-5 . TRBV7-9 TGTGCCAGCAGCTCTGGGGACATTAGCAATCAGCCCCAGCATTTT CASSSGDISNQPQHF
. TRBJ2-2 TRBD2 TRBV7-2 TGTGCCAGCAGCCGGACTAGCGGGGAAAACACCGGGGAGCTGTTTTTT CASSRTSGENTGELFF